A selection of T cell receptor beta chains follows, all from one sample in a study of cytomegalovirus exposure and HLA in healthy donors. Data came from immunoSEQ multiplex PCR; TCRdb stores just in-frame clones and leaves some out. The sample lists 110,000 or so clones, roughly four fifths occurring once. The sequencing sample was made of PBMCs. The origin of the receptors is a woman aged 40 to 49 in good health and CMV-seropositive. Each CDR3 is given with its conserved first and last residue. A D gene is named only where the DNA matches it firmly. Part of the rows lack a size; the others show once, few, many or a class for expanded clones.

>TRBJ2-5|few|TRBV5-6|-
CASSQRDGSSETQYF
TGTGCCAGCAGCCAAAGGGACGGGAGTAGCGAGACCCAGTACTTC
>TRBJ2-3|-|TRBV10-3|-
CAINVGASSTDTQYF
TGTGCCATCAACGTTGGGGCTTCTAGCACAGATACGCAGTATTTT
>TRBJ1-1|-|TRBV7-2|-
CASSLGQGSTEAFF
TGTGCCAGCAGCTTAGGCCAGGGGAGCACTGAAGCTTTCTTT
>TRBJ2-3|-|TRBV5-6|TRBD1
CASSLRQGGTDTQYF
TGTGCCAGCAGCTTGCGCCAGGGGGGCACAGATACGCAGTATTTT
>TRBJ1-4|once|TRBV5-6|TRBD1
CASSWWGDSSEKLFF
TGTGCCAGCAGCTGGTGGGGGGACAGCAGTGAAAAACTGTTTTTT
>TRBJ2-7|few|TRBV7-9|-
CASSSALRGITYEQYF
TGTGCCAGCAGCTCAGCCCTTAGGGGGATCACCTACGAGCAGTACTTC
>TRBJ2-3|-|TRBV7-7|TRBD2
CASSPGPAGVTDTQYF
TGTGCTAGCAGCCCAGGGCCGGCGGGAGTTACAGATACGCAGTATTTT
>TRBJ2-7|-|TRBV29-1|-
CSVELSYEQYF
TGCAGCGTTGAACTAAGTTACGAGCAGTACTTC
>TRBJ2-1|-|TRBV29-1|TRBD1
CSVSGGREGINEQFF
TGCAGCGTTTCAGGGGGTCGGGAAGGGATTAATGAGCAGTTCTTC
>TRBJ2-5|-|TRBV4-2|TRBD1
CASSQESVGTGSQETQYF
TGTGCCAGCAGCCAAGAGTCTGTTGGGACAGGATCCCAAGAGACCCAGTACTTC
>TRBJ1-1|once|TRBV18|-
CASSPPDSRGLGPEAFF
TGTGCCAGCTCACCCCCAGACTCCAGGGGCCTCGGACCTGAAGCTTTCTTT
>TRBJ1-1|-|TRBV10-3|-
CAISEALGRPTEAFF
TGTGCCATCAGTGAAGCACTGGGGAGGCCCACTGAAGCTTTCTTT
>TRBJ2-3|-|TRBV28|TRBD2
CASSLGGSTPQYF
TGTGCCAGCAGTTTGGGGGGGTCAACGCCGCAGTATTTT
>TRBJ1-1|-|TRBV4-1|TRBD1
CASSQADRDLPEAFF
TGCGCCAGCAGCCAGGCCGACAGGGATCTCCCTGAAGCTTTCTTT
>TRBJ2-7|-|TRBV9|-
CASSIELGPYEQYF
TGTGCCAGCAGCATAGAACTGGGCCCCTACGAGCAGTACTTC
>TRBJ2-1|few|TRBV7-6|TRBD1
CASSSTGTGGYNEQFF
TGTGCCAGCAGCTCTACCGGGACAGGGGGCTACAATGAGCAGTTCTTC
>TRBJ2-1|few|TRBV7-7|TRBD1
CASSLVQGAGEQFF
TGTGCCAGCAGCTTAGTTCAGGGGGCTGGCGAGCAGTTCTTC
>TRBJ1-1|-|TRBV6-5|-
CASREVLNTEAFF
TGTGCCAGCAGGGAGGTTTTGAACACTGAAGCTTTCTTT
>TRBJ2-6|-|TRBV25-1|-
CASSSAGANVLTF
TGTGCCAGCAGTAGCGCTGGGGCCAACGTCCTGACTTTC
>TRBJ1-1|-|TRBV4-3|-
CASSQDRAGNTEAFF
TGCGCCAGCAGCCAAGACAGAGCAGGGAACACTGAAGCTTTCTTT
>TRBJ2-7|-|TRBV27|-
CASSVDRTVRQYF
TGTGCCAGCAGTGTAGACAGGACTGTACGCCAGTACTTC
>TRBJ2-5|once|TRBV9|-
CASSVVGGPQETQYF
TGTGCCAGCAGCGTAGTCGGGGGACCCCAAGAGACCCAGTACTTC
>TRBJ2-5|-|TRBV14|-
CASSRSGLETQYF
TGTGCCAGCAGCCGATCCGGTCTCGAGACCCAGTACTTC
>TRBJ1-1|-|TRBV18|-
CASSPFKLTEAFF
TGTGCCAGCTCACCCTTCAAGCTCACTGAAGCTTTCTTT
>TRBJ2-3|-|TRBV6-4|-
CASSDSGSTDTQYF
TGTGCCAGCAGTGACTCGGGCAGCACAGATACGCAGTATTTT
>TRBJ1-4|few|TRBV9|-
CASSGAPTANEKLFF
TGTGCCAGCAGCGGCGCACCAACCGCTAATGAAAAACTGTTTTTT
>TRBJ2-7|-|TRBV30|-
CAWRDRQVGYEQYF
TGTGCCTGGAGAGATAGACAGGTGGGCTACGAGCAGTACTTC
>TRBJ2-1|-|TRBV7-6|TRBD1
CASSFDLAGTGSGSYNEQFF
TGTGCCAGCAGCTTCGATCTTGCCGGGACAGGGTCGGGATCCTACAATGAGCAGTTCTTC
>TRBJ1-5|-|TRBV18|TRBD1
CASSPMTGARNQPQHF
TGTGCCAGCTCCCCAATGACAGGGGCCAGGAATCAGCCCCAGCATTTT
>TRBJ2-7|once|TRBV4-1|TRBD1
CASSQTTGASYEQYF
TGCGCCAGCAGCCAAACAACAGGGGCCTCCTACGAGCAGTACTTC
>TRBJ2-7|-|TRBV4-3|-
CASSQEAPDYEQYF
TGCGCCAGCAGCCAAGAGGCTCCAGACTACGAGCAGTACTTC
>TRBJ1-5|-|TRBV6-1|-
CASSERGTQHF
TGTGCCAGCAGTGAGAGGGGGACCCAGCATTTT
>TRBJ2-5|few|TRBV6-1|TRBD1
CASSERTGSQETQYF
TGTGCCAGCAGTGAAAGGACAGGTAGCCAAGAGACCCAGTACTTC
>TRBJ1-1|-|TRBV2|TRBD1
CASTRRTGGNTEAFF
TGTGCCAGTACCCGGCGAACAGGGGGGAACACTGAAGCTTTCTTT
>TRBJ1-3|-|TRBV6-6|TRBD1
CASSGTGTGRNTIYF
TGTGCCAGCAGTGGCACCGGGACAGGTCGTAACACCATATATTTT
>TRBJ1-1|-|TRBV27|TRBD1
CASSLYGTGGGTEAFF
TGTGCCAGCAGTTTATATGGGACAGGGGGAGGCACTGAAGCTTTCTTT
>TRBJ1-1|-|TRBV7-3|-
CASSQWSNTEAFF
TGTGCCAGCAGCCAGTGGTCAAACACTGAAGCTTTCTTT